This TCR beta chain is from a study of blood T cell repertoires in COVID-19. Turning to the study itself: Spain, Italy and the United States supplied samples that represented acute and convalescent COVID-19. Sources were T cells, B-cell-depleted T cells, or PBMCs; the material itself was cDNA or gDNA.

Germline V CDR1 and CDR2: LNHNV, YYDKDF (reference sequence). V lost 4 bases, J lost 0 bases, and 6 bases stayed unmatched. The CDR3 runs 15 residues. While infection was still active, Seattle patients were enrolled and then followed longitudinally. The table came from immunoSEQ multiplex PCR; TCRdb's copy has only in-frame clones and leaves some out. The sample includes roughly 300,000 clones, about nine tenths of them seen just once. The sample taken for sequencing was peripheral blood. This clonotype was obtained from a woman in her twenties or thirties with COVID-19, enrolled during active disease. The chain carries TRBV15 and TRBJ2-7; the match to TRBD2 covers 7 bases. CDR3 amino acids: CATSIRDYFSYEQYF. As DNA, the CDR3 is TGTGCCACCAGCATCCGGGACTACTTCTCCTACGAGCAGTACTTC.